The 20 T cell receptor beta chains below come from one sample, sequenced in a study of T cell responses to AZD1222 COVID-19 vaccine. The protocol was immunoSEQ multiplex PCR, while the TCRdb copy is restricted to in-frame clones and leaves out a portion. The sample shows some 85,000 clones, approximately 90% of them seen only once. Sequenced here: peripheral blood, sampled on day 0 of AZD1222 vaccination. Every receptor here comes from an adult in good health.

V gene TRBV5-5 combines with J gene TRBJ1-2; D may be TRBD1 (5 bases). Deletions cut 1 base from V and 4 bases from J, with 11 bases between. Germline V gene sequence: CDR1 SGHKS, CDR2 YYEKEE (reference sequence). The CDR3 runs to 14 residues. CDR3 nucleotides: TGTGCCAGCAGCTTGCACAGAGGGGTCTATGGCTACACCTTC. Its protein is CASSLHRGVYGYTF.

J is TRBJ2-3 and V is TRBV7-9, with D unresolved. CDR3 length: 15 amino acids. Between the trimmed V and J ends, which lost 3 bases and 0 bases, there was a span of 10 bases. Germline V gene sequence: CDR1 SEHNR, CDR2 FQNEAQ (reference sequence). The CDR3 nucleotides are TGTGCCAGCAGCTTTCGCGGTTCTAGCACAGATACGCAGTATTTT. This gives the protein CASSFRGSSTDTQYF.

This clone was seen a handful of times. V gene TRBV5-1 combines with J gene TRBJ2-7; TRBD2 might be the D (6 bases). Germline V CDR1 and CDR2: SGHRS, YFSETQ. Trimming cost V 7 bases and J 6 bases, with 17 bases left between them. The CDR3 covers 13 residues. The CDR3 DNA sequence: TGCGCCAGCGGGGGGACGGAGGGTACCGAGCAGTACTTC. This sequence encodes CASGGTEGTEQYF.

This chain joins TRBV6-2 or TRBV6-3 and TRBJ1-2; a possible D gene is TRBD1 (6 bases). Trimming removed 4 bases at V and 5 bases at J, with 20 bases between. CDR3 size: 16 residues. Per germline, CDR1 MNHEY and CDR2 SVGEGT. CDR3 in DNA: TGTGCCAGCAGTTTACTTTCATCAGGGGAGACATATGGCTACACCTTC. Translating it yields CASSLLSSGETYGYTF.

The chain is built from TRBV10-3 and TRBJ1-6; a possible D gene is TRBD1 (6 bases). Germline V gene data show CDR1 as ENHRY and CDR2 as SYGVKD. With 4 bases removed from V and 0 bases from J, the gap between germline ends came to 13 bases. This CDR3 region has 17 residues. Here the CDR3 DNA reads TGTGCCATCAGTGCGGACAGACAAAGCTCCTATAATTCACCCCTCCACTTT. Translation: CAISADRQSSYNSPLHF.

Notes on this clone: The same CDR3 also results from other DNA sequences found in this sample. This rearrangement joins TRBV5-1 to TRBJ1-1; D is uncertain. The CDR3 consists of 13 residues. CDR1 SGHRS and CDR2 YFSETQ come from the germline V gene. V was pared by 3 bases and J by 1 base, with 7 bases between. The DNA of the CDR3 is TGCGCCAGCAGCTCCTTGGGGAACACTGAAGCTTTCTTT. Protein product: CASSSLGNTEAFF. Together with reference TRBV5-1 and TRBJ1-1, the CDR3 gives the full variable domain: KAGVTQTPRYLIKTRGQQVTLSCSPISGHRSVSWYQQTPGQGLQFLFEYFSETQRNKGNFPGRFSGRQFSNSRSEMNVSTLELGDSALYLCASSSLGNTEAFFGQGTRLTVV.

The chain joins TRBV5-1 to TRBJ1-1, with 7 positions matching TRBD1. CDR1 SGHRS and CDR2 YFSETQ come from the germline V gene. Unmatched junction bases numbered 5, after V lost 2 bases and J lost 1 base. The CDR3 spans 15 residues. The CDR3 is CASSFTGEENTEAFF. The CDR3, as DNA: TGCGCCAGCAGCTTTACAGGGGAGGAGAACACTGAAGCTTTCTTT.

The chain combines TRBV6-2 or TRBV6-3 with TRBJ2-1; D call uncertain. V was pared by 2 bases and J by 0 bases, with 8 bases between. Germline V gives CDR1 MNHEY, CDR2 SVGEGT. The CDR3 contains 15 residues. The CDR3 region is CASSYGEYSYNEQFF. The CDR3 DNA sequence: TGTGCCAGCAGTTACGGGGAATACTCCTACAATGAGCAGTTCTTC.

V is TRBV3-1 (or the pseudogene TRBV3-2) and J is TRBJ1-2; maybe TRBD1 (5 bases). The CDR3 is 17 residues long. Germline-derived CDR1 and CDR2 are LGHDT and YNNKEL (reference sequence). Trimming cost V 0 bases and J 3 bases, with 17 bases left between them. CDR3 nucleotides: TGTGCCAGCAGCCAAGAGGGGCAGGTGGGGTTGGACTATGGCTACACCTTC. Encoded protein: CASSQEGQVGLDYGYTF.

CDR3 region: CASSQGWGGYPKNIQYF. CDR3 nucleotides: TGTGCCAGCAGCCAAGGCTGGGGGGGATATCCCAAAAACATTCAGTACTTC. The genes are TRBV3-1 (or the pseudogene TRBV3-2) and TRBJ2-4; 7 nucleotides agree with TRBD2. V lost 1 base, J lost 2 bases, and 8 bases stayed unmatched. CDR3 length equals 17 residues. The V gene's germline CDR1 is LGHDT and CDR2 YNNKEL (reference sequence).

The CDR3: CASSKTGLGNTEAFF. CDR3 bases: TGTGCCAGCAGTAAGACAGGGTTGGGCAACACTGAAGCTTTCTTT. J is TRBJ1-1 and V is TRBV3-1 (or the pseudogene TRBV3-2); 7 nucleotides match TRBD1. Looked up from germline, CDR1 is LGHDT and CDR2 is YNNKEL (reference sequence). J gave up 2 bases and V 6 bases, and 9 bases lay outside the gene matches. The CDR3 runs to 15 residues.

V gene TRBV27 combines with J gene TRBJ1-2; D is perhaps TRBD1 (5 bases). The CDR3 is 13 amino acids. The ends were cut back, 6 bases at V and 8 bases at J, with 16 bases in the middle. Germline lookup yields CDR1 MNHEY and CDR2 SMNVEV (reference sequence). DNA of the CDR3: TGTGCCAGCAGCCTGGTTGGGGGGGGAGGCTACACCTTC. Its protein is CASSLVGGGGYTF.

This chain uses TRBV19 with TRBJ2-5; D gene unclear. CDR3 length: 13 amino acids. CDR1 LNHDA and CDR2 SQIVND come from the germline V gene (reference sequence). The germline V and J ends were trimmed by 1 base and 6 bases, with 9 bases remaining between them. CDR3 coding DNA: TGTGCCAGTAGTATAGCTAATCGGCAGACCCAGTACTTC. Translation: CASSIANRQTQYF.

CDR3 sequence reads: CASSLTGGNEKLFF. In nucleotides, the CDR3 is TGTGCCAGCAGCTTAACAGGGGGAAATGAAAAACTGTTTTTT. The chain has TRBV11-2 and TRBJ1-4; TRBD1 matches at 8 bases. The CDR3 is made up of 14 amino acids. Germline CDR1 SGHAT, CDR2 FQNNGV. The V gene end was trimmed by 2 bases and the J gene end by 5 bases; junction bases not matched to a gene: 1.

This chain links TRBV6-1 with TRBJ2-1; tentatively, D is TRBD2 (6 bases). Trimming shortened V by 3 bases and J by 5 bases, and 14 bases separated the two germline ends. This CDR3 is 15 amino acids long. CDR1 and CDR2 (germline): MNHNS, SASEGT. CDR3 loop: CASSDDLAENNEQFF. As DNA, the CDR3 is TGTGCCAGCAGTGACGATTTAGCGGAAAACAATGAGCAGTTCTTC.

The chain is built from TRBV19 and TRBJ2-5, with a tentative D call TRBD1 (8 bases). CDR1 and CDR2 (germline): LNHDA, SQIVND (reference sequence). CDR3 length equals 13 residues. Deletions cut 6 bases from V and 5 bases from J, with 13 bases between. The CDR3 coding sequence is TGTGCCAGTAGCGGACAGGGAGGGGAGACCCAGTACTTC. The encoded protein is CASSGQGGETQYF.

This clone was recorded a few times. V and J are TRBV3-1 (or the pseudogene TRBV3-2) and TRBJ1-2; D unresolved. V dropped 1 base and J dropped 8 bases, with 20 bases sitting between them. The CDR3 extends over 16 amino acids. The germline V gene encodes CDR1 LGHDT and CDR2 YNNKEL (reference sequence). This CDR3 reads CASSQALDTGVGGYTF. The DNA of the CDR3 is TGTGCCAGCAGCCAAGCCCTAGACACTGGTGTGGGAGGCTACACCTTC.

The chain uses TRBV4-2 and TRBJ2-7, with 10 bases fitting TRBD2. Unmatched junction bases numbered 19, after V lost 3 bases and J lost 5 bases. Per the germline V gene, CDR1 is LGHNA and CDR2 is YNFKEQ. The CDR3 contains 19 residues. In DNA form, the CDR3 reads TGTGCCAGCAGCCAGGGGAGGTGGGCTAGCGGGAGAAGAAGGAACGAGCAGTACTTC. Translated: CASSQGRWASGRRRNEQYF.

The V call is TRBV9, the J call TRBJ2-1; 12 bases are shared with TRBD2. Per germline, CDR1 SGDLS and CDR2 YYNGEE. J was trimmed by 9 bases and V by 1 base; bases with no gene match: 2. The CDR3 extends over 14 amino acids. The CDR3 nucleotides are TGTGCCAGCAGCGTACTAGCGGGAGGGGGTGAGCAGTTCTTC. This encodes CASSVLAGGGEQFF. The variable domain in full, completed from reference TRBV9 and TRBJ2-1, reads DSGVTQTPKHLITATGQRVTLRCSPRSGDLSVYWYQQSLDQGLQFLIQYYNGEERAKGNILERFSAQQFPDLHSELNLSSLELGDSALYFCASSVLAGGGEQFFGPGTRLTVL.

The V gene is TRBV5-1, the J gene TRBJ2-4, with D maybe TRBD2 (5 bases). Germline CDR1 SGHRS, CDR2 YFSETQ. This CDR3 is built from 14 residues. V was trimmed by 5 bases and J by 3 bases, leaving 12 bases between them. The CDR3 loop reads CASSFDGVKNIQYF. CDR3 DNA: TGCGCCAGCAGTTTCGACGGGGTCAAAAACATTCAGTACTTC.